The sequence of this TCR beta chain was determined in a study of blood T cells in healthy people across ages. V was shortened by 3 bases and J by 3 bases, with 15 bases between the two germline ends. CDR3 length equals 15 residues. CDR1 is DFQATT and CDR2 is SNEGSKA in the germline V gene (reference sequence). Study-wide points: PBMCs went unsorted, and a conclusive naive versus antigen-experienced comparison was therefore prevented. Shifts in expanded clonotypes may have been confounded by donor CMV status, which was unknown.

A second PCR of roughly 7 to 11 cycles used a sample-barcoded 5' primer and a J-beta primer mix. Every molecule of cDNA carried a tag from a template-switch adaptor with 12 random nucleotides. TCRdb reprocessed the 5' RACE reads via MiXCR and lists one record per CDR3 protein. This table holds approximately 1,100,000 distinct CDR3 sequences, around 45% found once. As for this clonotype: Its antigen is unknown.

The TCR comes from a woman aged 60-75 years in good health. Material: blood. V and J are TRBV20-1 and TRBJ2-1; D unresolved. The CDR3 DNA follows: TGCAGTGCTAGTGGCGGCGGTCGGAGCTACAATGAGCAGTTCTTC. Protein sequence: CSASGGGRSYNEQFF.